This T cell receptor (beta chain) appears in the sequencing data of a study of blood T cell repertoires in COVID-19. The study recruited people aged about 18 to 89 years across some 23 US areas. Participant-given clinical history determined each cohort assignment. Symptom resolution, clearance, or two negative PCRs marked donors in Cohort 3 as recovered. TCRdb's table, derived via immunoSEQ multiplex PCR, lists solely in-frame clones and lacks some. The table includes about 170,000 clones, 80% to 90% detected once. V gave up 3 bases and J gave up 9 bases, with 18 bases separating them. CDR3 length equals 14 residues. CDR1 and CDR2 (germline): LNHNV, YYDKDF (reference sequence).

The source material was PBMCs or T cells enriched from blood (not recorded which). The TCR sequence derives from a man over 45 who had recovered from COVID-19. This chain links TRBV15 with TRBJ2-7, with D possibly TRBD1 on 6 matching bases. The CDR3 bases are TGTGCCACCAGCAGCAGAAGCCCAGGGGCAGGGCAGTACTTC. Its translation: CATSSRSPGAGQYF.